This TCR beta chain was recorded in a study of OX40 agonist ivuxolimab in advanced cancers. Concerning the study at large: Ivuxolimab was an agonistic, fully human IgG2 monoclonal antibody directed against OX40 (CD134), a costimulatory receptor. Intravenous ivuxolimab was administered to patients every 2 weeks at six dose levels: 0.01, 0.1, 0.3, 1.5, 3 and 10 mg/kg. Among the approximately 50 dose-escalation patients, some 20 had hepatocellular carcinoma, around 15 melanoma, 9 renal cell carcinoma and 9 head and neck cancer. The dose-escalation cohort was roughly 83% male with a mean age of about 58 years, ranging from roughly 23 to 90. Prior anti-PD-1, anti-PD-L1 or anti-CTLA-4 therapy was permitted, and checkpoint inhibitors had been received by roughly 40% of dose-escalation patients. Partial responses occurred in three dose-escalation patients, of whom one had hepatocellular carcinoma and two had cutaneous melanoma. Peripheral TCRbeta sequencing aimed to test whether ivuxolimab altered TCR sequence diversity and caused clonal T-cell expansion. The monotherapy dose-escalation portion (N of about 57 patients) of the phase I ivuxolimab trial is reported in the paper. Results and caveats for the whole study, not just this receptor: Clonal expansion of both CD4+ and CD8+ blood T cells was observed from baseline to week 6 at doses 0.1 to 3.0 mg/kg. Partial responders in the 0.1-3.0 mg/kg groups had among the lowest normalized peripheral clonal expansion, especially among CD8+ T cells. The antigen specificity of the peripheral T cells that underwent clonal expansion was not determined. Low levels of normalized T-cell clonal expansion were also shown by some nonresponding patients. After ivuxolimab, CD8+ T cells had more expanded clones than CD4+ T cells on average.

Genomic DNA was extracted from sorted cells for sequencing of the TCRbeta CDR3 region. The immunoSEQ Assay was used for sequencing of TCRbeta CDR3 regions. TCRdb limited this immuneACCESS table to in-frame rearrangements with V and J called. A share of clones is missing; checked studies link under half to unresolved V genes, and the rest is unexplained. Within this sample are tens of thousands of clones, with roughly 85% of them counted one time only. The top ten clones comprise approximately 0.65% of the sample. The trial excluded patients who had a history of autoimmune disease or were on systemic immunosuppression. Peripheral blood for TCR sequencing was drawn from every dose cohort at baseline, at cycle 4 day 1 and at cycle 7 day 1. Samples came from an open-label, multicenter, first-in-human phase I dose-escalation trial of ivuxolimab. Adults with locally advanced or metastatic melanoma, renal cell carcinoma, hepatocellular carcinoma or head and neck squamous cell carcinoma were enrolled in the trial. Before TCR sequencing, CD4+ T cells and CD8+ T cells from peripheral blood were sorted into separate populations.

To note about this clone: The antigen it binds to is not known. Base qualities were left out, and no much larger clone turns up one base away.

Per the germline V gene, MDHEN is the CDR1 and SYDVKM is the CDR2. At the junction V is shortened by 6 bases and J by 3 bases, with 18 bases in between. The CDR3 goes from the cysteine to the phenylalanine over 15 residues. CDR3 DNA only is kept here, 45 bases in frame from base 1. The sequence is built from TRBV28 and TRBJ2-7, with the D gene not confidently named. The TCR comes from an adult with an advanced solid tumor such as melanoma, head and neck, liver or kidney cancer. The specimen comprised CD4+ or CD8+ T cells sorted from blood, sampled in a trial of the OX40 agonist ivuxolimab. The sequence in DNA is TGTGCCAGCAGCTCCCCCTCGGGCCGTATCTACGAGCAGTACTTC. The resulting protein is CASSSPSGRIYEQYF.